These T cell receptor beta chains were read from a single sample in a study of shared clonotypes between healthy human individuals. TCRdb's copy holds only in-frame clones and misses some; the assay was immunoSEQ multiplex PCR. The table shows more than 2,000,000 clones, with about 92% occurring only once. The sequenced sample consisted of naive CD4+ T cells sorted from blood. These receptors all come from a man younger than 35 in good health. The CDR3 runs from the conserved cysteine through the conserved F or W. The D gene is left open where the match is weak.

v_call: TRBV21-1
d_call: -
cdr3_aa: CASSPRPNTGELFF

v_call: TRBV9
d_call: -
cdr3_aa: CASSVAGAMNTEAFF

v_call: TRBV29-1
d_call: -
cdr3_aa: CSVGAKDEKLFF

v_call: TRBV10-3
d_call: -
cdr3_aa: CAISESGGDYGYTF

v_call: TRBV27
d_call: -
cdr3_aa: CASSFRGANYNEQFF

v_call: TRBV7-8
d_call: -
cdr3_aa: CASSLNAGSGQPQHF

v_call: TRBV5-4
d_call: TRBD1
cdr3_aa: CASSLEGAGQPQHF

v_call: TRBV7-3
d_call: -
cdr3_aa: CASSLMAGRVETQYF

v_call: TRBV30
d_call: -
cdr3_aa: CAWNRDGYEQYF

v_call: TRBV7-2
d_call: -
cdr3_aa: CASSPDSPNQPQHF

v_call: TRBV28
d_call: TRBD1
cdr3_aa: CATFPGQGSQGYTF

v_call: TRBV5-1
d_call: -
cdr3_aa: CASSVGASGANVLTF

v_call: TRBV7-2
d_call: TRBD2
cdr3_aa: CASSFSVTSGKLSIETQYF

v_call: TRBV30
d_call: -
cdr3_aa: CAWSGRPGQGSGANVLTF

v_call: TRBV30
d_call: -
cdr3_aa: CACKRAKATEAFF

v_call: TRBV19
d_call: -
cdr3_aa: CASSISEWDTQYF

v_call: TRBV10-3
d_call: -
cdr3_aa: CAISGGYTDTQYF

v_call: TRBV27
d_call: -
cdr3_aa: CASSLYGVMNTEAFF

v_call: TRBV4-3
d_call: -
cdr3_aa: CASSQEIAYNEQFF

v_call: TRBV9
d_call: -
cdr3_aa: CASSVKSKGSANTGELFF